Shown below are 25 T cell receptor beta chains from a single sample sequenced in a study of T cell responses to AZD1222 COVID-19 vaccine. Clones were read by immunoSEQ multiplex PCR, and TCRdb kept only the in-frame ones, dropping some. The profile shows more than 25,000 clones, 75% to 90% of them singletons. This specimen consisted of peripheral blood, obtained on day 0 of AZD1222 vaccination. The receptor source for this set is an adult in good health.

This clone was seen just once. The CDR3 sequence: CASSLGAGGLDTQYF. The CDR3, as DNA: TGCGCCAGCAGCTTGGGAGCGGGAGGGCTCGATACGCAGTATTTT. J is TRBJ2-3 and V is TRBV5-1; 10 positions agree with TRBD2. V dropped 0 bases and J dropped 6; count of bases not matched to a gene: 4. This CDR3 comprises 15 residues. From germline, CDR1 is SGHRS and CDR2 YFSETQ.

The chain recombines TRBV4-1 with TRBJ1-2, with D hard to call. Germline V lookup: CDR1 MGHRA, CDR2 YSYEKL. The length of the CDR3 is 15 residues. V was clipped by 1 base and J by 7 bases, with 16 bases between them. The CDR3 reads CASSQGSALGGGYTF. CDR3 sequence (DNA): TGCGCCAGCAGCCAAGGCTCGGCGCTAGGTGGTGGCTACACCTTC.

This chain joins TRBV12-3 or TRBV12-4 and TRBJ2-3; D could derive from TRBD1 or TRBD2 (5 bases each). The CDR3 length is 13 residues. The ends were cut back, 4 bases at V and 6 bases at J, with 11 bases in the middle. Here the CDR3 DNA reads TGTGCCAGCAGTTCATACCGGGGCGATACGCAGTATTTT. It codes for CASSSYRGDTQYF.

This clone appeared a single time. The V call is TRBV9, the J call TRBJ1-2, with D unclear. Trimming shortened V by 3 bases and J by 2 bases, and 5 bases separated the two germline ends. CDR3 size: 12 residues. In germline, CDR1 is SGDLS, CDR2 YYNGEE. The CDR3 DNA sequence: TGTGCCAGCAGCGGCACCAACTATGGCTACACCTTC. It specifies CASSGTNYGYTF.

This clone was seen only a few times. The CDR3 loop is CASSLSQPKEQYF. The CDR3, as DNA: TGTGCCAGCAGTTTATCCCAGCCTAAGGAGCAGTACTTC. The chain carries TRBV28 and TRBJ2-7; no definite D call. Trimming removed 1 base from V and 7 bases from J, with 11 bases in between. Germline V gives CDR1 MDHEN, CDR2 SYDVKM. This CDR3 is built from 13 residues. Full variable domain (remainder filled in from reference TRBV28 and TRBJ2-7): DVKVTQSSRYLVKRTGEKVFLECVQDMDHENMFWYRQDPGLGLRLIYFSYDVKMKEKGDIPEGYSVSREKKERFSLILESASTNQTSMYLCASSLSQPKEQYFGPGTRLTVT.

This chain uses TRBV6-1 with TRBJ1-6; 7 positions agree with TRBD1. The germline CDR1 and CDR2 sequences are MNHNS and SASEGT. V lost 3 bases, J lost 5 bases, and 10 bases stayed unmatched. The CDR3 is made up of 17 amino acids. The chain's CDR3 is CASSDNYGTVDNSPLHF. The CDR3 bases are TGTGCCAGCAGTGATAATTATGGGACAGTAGATAATTCACCCCTCCACTTT.

The chain links TRBV19 to TRBJ2-2; the match to TRBD1 covers 8 bases. V lost 5 bases, J lost 5 bases, and 7 bases stayed unmatched. There are 15 residues in the CDR3. Germline-derived CDR1 and CDR2 are LNHDA and SQIVND (reference sequence). The CDR3 sequence: CASSLGTGGTGELFF. DNA for the CDR3: TGTGCCAGTAGTTTGGGAACAGGGGGGACCGGGGAGCTGTTTTTT.

The J gene is TRBJ2-7, the V gene TRBV15; TRBD1 is a possible D gene (5 bases). Trimming removed 8 bases at V and 4 bases at J, with 21 bases between. CDR3 length: 15 residues. The germline V gene has CDR1 LNHNV and CDR2 YYDKDF (reference sequence). CDR3 sequence: CATSQGPARVYEQYF. CDR3 in DNA: TGTGCCACCTCCCAGGGCCCCGCGCGAGTATACGAGCAGTACTTC.

This clone occurred once. The chain is built from TRBV19 and TRBJ1-1; 7 nucleotides match TRBD1. The V segment lost 4 bases and the J segment 0 bases; nucleotides outside the gene matches: 5. This CDR3 has 15 amino acids. The germline V gene has CDR1 LNHDA and CDR2 SQIVND (reference sequence). CDR3 sequence (DNA): TGTGCCAGTAGTACCGGACAGGTGATGAACACTGAAGCTTTCTTT. This codes for CASSTGQVMNTEAFF.

V is TRBV10-3 and J is TRBJ2-1, with D perhaps TRBD1 or TRBD2 (5 bases each). Germline CDR1 reads ENHRY; CDR2 reads SYGVKD. Trimming stripped 6 bases from V and 0 bases from J, with 15 bases between. This CDR3 spans 16 amino acids. The chain's CDR3 is CAISPSRASSYNEQFF. The CDR3 DNA reads as TGTGCCATCAGCCCTAGCAGGGCAAGCTCCTACAATGAGCAGTTCTTC.

CDR3 nucleotides: TGTGCCAGCAGAACGGGACAGGGGGCTATCTACGAGCAGTACTTC. It yields the protein CASRTGQGAIYEQYF. The chain recombines TRBV28 with TRBJ2-7; TRBD1 agrees at 12 bases. Germline assignment: CDR1 MDHEN and CDR2 SYDVKM. V was clipped by 6 bases and J by 3 bases; unmatched bases: 6. CDR3 size: 15 residues.

The chain recombines TRBV28 with TRBJ2-3; either TRBD1 or TRBD2 may supply D (5 bases each). Germline CDR1 MDHEN, CDR2 SYDVKM. The CDR3 consists of 15 residues. V shed 5 bases and J shed 2 bases, with 14 bases lying between them. The CDR3 DNA sequence: TGTGCCAGCAGTGTCGGTCGGGGACCCACAGATACGCAGTATTTT. Its protein is CASSVGRGPTDTQYF.

The rearrangement joins TRBV15 to TRBJ1-1; D possibly corresponds to TRBD1 (5 bases). The germline V and J ends were trimmed by 3 bases and 2 bases, with 13 bases remaining between them. The CDR3 runs to 15 residues. Germline CDR1 LNHNV, CDR2 YYDKDF (reference sequence). The CDR3 is CATSRGGTGNTEAFF. DNA for the CDR3: TGTGCCACCAGCAGGGGAGGGACGGGTAACACTGAAGCTTTCTTT.

The chain uses TRBV25-1 and TRBJ1-1; no clear D gene. V gave up 6 bases and J gave up 1 base, with 6 bases separating them. Germline CDR1 and CDR2: MGHDK and SYGVNS. The CDR3 sequence is 12 residues long. The CDR3: CASRAGNTEAFF. Written as DNA, the CDR3 is TGTGCCAGCAGAGCAGGGAACACTGAAGCTTTCTTT.

The DNA for the CDR3 is TGTGCCAGCAGCAAAGGACTAGCGGGATTCTATGAGCAGTTCTTC. This codes for CASSKGLAGFYEQFF. The V and J genes are TRBV6-2 or TRBV6-3 and TRBJ2-1; 12 bases are a match to TRBD2. Per the germline V gene, CDR1 is MNHEY and CDR2 is SVGEGT. The CDR3 totals 15 residues. Germline trimming cut 6 bases from V and 8 bases from J; bases unmatched to any gene: 8.

V and J are TRBV11-3 and TRBJ2-3, with unresolved D. The CDR3 is 14 amino acids. Germline values: CDR1 SGHNT, CDR2 YENEEA. The V end lost 3 bases, the J end lost 0 bases, and 7 bases lay between the germline ends. The CDR3 reads CASSLGGSTDTQYF. The CDR3 DNA sequence: TGTGCCAGCAGCTTGGGCGGTAGCACAGATACGCAGTATTTT.

The chain uses TRBV20-1 and TRBJ2-7; the D is unclear. V gave up 3 bases and J gave up 1 base, with 4 bases separating them. In germline, CDR1 is DFQATT, CDR2 SNEGSKA (reference sequence). The CDR3 spans 11 residues. The CDR3 reads CSASRSYEQYF. The DNA of the CDR3 is TGCAGTGCTAGTCGGTCCTACGAGCAGTACTTC.

Only one count was recorded for this clone. The chain recombines TRBV2 with TRBJ2-7, with 9 nucleotides matching TRBD1. CDR3 length: 14 amino acids. Germline assignment: CDR1 SNHLY and CDR2 FYNNEI. The J segment lost 6 bases and the V segment lost 6 bases, leaving 9 bases of the junction unmatched. CDR3 sequence: CASRTGTGTGEQYF. The CDR3 DNA reads as TGTGCCAGCAGAACCGGGACAGGGACGGGCGAGCAGTACTTC.

This clone has just a few counts. V gene TRBV19 combines with J gene TRBJ1-2; D unresolved. V was shortened by 0 bases and J by 8 bases, with 16 bases between the two germline ends. Germline CDR1 and CDR2: LNHDA and SQIVND (reference sequence). The CDR3 sequence is 15 residues long. CDR3 DNA: TGTGCCAGTAGTATAGATCTTACATCTCGAGAAGGCTACACCTTC. Amino acids: CASSIDLTSREGYTF.

The table lists this clone with a count of one. The chain uses TRBV28 and TRBJ2-7; D is perhaps TRBD1 (6 bases). The CDR3 has 15 residues. From germline, CDR1 is MDHEN and CDR2 SYDVKM. Between the trimmed V and J ends, which lost 2 bases and 2 bases, there was a span of 13 bases. CDR3 sequence: CASSLLGQLAYEQYF. CDR3 in DNA: TGTGCCAGCAGTTTACTCGGACAGTTAGCCTACGAGCAGTACTTC.

The V call is TRBV11-2, the J call TRBJ2-1, with 12 bases lining up with TRBD2. Germline values: CDR1 SGHAT, CDR2 FQNNGV. V trimming: 5 bases; J trimming: 10 bases; junction bases outside the gene matches: 12. The CDR3 contains 16 residues. CDR3 coding DNA: TGTGCCAGCAGCAAAAGGGGGGCTAGCGGGAGGGACGAGCAGTTCTTC. Protein: CASSKRGASGRDEQFF. The entire variable domain, with the rest obtained from reference TRBV11-2 and TRBJ2-1, is as follows: EAGVAQSPRYKIIEKRQSVAFWCNPISGHATLYWYQQILGQGPKLLIQFQNNGVVDDSQLPKDRFSAERLKGVDSTLKIQPAKLEDSAVYLCASSKRGASGRDEQFFGPGTRLTVL.

CDR3 DNA sequence: TGTGCCAGCAGTAAGGGACAGGGGGATTACATACTCTACGAGCAGTACTTC. This encodes CASSKGQGDYILYEQYF. V and J are TRBV27 and TRBJ2-7; 11 positions agree with TRBD1. CDR1 and CDR2 (germline): MNHEY, SMNVEV (reference sequence). This CDR3 is 17 amino acids long. The V segment lost 5 bases and the J segment 3 bases; nucleotides outside the gene matches: 12.

V gene TRBV5-1 combines with J gene TRBJ2-7; D not certain. This CDR3 contains 12 residues. The V gene's germline CDR1 is SGHRS and CDR2 YFSETQ. V was shortened by 2 bases and J by 6 bases, with 9 bases between the two germline ends. CDR3 protein: CASSLNTREQYF. CDR3 nucleotide sequence: TGCGCCAGCAGCTTAAACACACGCGAGCAGTACTTC.

The chain couples TRBV10-3 to TRBJ1-5; D not certain. Trimming took off 7 bases at V and 5 bases at J, with 12 bases between the two ends. The CDR3 totals 13 residues. CDR1 ENHRY and CDR2 SYGVKD come from the germline V gene. The CDR3 DNA sequence: TGTGCCATCACTCCAGAGCTGGATCAGCCCCAGCATTTT. Translating it yields CAITPELDQPQHF.

CDR3 bases: TGTGCCAGCAGGCTGGGACAGTCAATGATTGGAAAACTGTTTTTT. As protein: CASRLGQSMIGKLFF. The chain combines TRBV28 with TRBJ1-4; TRBD1 matches 7 bases. This CDR3 has 15 amino acids. Per germline, CDR1 MDHEN and CDR2 SYDVKM. Trimming removed 6 bases from V and 10 bases from J; junction bases left unmatched: 14.